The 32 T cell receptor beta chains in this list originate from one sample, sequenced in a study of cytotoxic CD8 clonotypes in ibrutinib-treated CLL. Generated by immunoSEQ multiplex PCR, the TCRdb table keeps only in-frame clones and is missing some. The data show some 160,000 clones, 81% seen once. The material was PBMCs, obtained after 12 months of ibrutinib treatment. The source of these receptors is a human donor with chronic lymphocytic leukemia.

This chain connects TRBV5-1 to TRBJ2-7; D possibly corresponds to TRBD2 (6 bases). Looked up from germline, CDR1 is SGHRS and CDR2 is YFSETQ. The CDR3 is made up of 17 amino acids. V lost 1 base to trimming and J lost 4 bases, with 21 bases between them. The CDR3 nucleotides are TGCGCCAGCAGCTTGTGGGGGGTTAAGGGCCTTGCGTACGAGCAGTACTTC. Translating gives CASSLWGVKGLAYEQYF.

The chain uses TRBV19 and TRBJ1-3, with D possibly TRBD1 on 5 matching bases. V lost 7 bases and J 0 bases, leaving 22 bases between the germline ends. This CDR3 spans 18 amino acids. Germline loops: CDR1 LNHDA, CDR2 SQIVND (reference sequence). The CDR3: CASNDRWGVPSSGNTIYF. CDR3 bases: TGTGCCAGTAATGACCGGTGGGGGGTACCATCCTCTGGAAACACCATATATTTT.

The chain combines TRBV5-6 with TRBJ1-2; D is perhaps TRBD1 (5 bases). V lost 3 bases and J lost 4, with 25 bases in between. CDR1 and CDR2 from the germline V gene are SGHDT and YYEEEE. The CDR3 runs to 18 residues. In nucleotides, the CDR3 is TGTGCCAGCAGCTCCTTTAGACCCGGGGGAGAAGGGTCCTATGGCTACACCTTC. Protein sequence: CASSSFRPGGEGSYGYTF.

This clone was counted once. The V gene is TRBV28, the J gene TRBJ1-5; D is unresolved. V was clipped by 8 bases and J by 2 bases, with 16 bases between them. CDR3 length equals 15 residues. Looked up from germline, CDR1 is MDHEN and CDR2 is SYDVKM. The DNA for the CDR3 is TGTGCCAGCGAATGGCAAGGATATGGCAATCAGCCCCAGCATTTT. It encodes CASEWQGYGNQPQHF.

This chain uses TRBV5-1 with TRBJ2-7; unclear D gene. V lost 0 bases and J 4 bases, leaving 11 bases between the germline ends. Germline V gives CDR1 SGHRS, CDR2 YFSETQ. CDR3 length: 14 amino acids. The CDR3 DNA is TGCGCCAGCAGCTTGGTGGGGTCCCAGTACGAGCAGTACTTC. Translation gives CASSLVGSQYEQYF.

CDR3 region: CASSYRDRPNEKLFF. As DNA, the CDR3 is TGTGCCAGCAGTTACCGTGACAGGCCCAATGAAAAACTGTTTTTT. The chain employs TRBV6-5 and TRBJ1-4; tentative D call: TRBD1 (6 bases). The V gene lost 2 bases and the J gene lost 5 bases, with 12 bases spanning the gap. This CDR3 has 15 residues. Germline-derived CDR1 and CDR2 are MNHEY and SVGAGI.

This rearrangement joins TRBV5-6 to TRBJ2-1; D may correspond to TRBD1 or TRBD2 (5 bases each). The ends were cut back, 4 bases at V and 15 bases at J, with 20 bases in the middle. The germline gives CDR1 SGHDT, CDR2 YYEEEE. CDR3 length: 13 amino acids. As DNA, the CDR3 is TGTGCCAGCAGCATGTCCGGGACGTTCGTATTGTTCTTC. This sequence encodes CASSMSGTFVLFF.

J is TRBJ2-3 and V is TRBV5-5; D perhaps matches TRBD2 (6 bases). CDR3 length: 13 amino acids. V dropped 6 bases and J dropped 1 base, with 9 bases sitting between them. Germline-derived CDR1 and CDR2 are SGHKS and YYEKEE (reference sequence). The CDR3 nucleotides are TGTGCCAGCATCCCGGGGGGCACAGATACGCAGTATTTT. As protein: CASIPGGTDTQYF.

The CDR3: CASSSRDLDEKLFF. The CDR3 region has the DNA TGTGCCAGCAGCTCCCGGGATCTAGATGAAAAACTGTTTTTT. The V gene is TRBV5-6, the J gene TRBJ1-4; D is ambiguous. Germline CDR1 is SGHDT and CDR2 is YYEEEE. The CDR3 sequence is 14 residues long. Trimming pared 3 bases from V and 6 bases from J, leaving 12 bases between.

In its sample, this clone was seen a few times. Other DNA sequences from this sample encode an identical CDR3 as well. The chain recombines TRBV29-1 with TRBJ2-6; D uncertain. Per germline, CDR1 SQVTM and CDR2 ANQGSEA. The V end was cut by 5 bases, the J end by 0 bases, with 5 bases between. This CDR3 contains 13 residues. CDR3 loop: CSVHDSGANVLTF. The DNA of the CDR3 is TGCAGCGTTCACGACTCTGGGGCCAACGTCCTGACTTTC.

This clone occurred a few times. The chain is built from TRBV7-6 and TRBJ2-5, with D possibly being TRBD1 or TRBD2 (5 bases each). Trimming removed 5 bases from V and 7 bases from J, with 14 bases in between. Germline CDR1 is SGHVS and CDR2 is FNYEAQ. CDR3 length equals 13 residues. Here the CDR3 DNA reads TGTGCCAGCAGCGTCGGGACGGCGGGGACCCAGTACTTC. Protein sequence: CASSVGTAGTQYF.

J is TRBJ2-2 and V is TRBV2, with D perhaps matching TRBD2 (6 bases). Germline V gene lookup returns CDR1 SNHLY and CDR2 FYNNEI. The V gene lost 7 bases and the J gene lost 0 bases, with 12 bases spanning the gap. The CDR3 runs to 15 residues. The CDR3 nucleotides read TGTGCCAGCAAGGAGGGGACCGCGAACACCGGGGAGCTGTTTTTT. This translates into CASKEGTANTGELFF.

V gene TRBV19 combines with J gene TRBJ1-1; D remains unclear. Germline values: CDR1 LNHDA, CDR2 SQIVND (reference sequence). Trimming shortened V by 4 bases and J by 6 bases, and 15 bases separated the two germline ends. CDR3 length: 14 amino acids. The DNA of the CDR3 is TGTGCCAGTAGTAAAGCCCGCCAGGCTCCTGAAGCTTTCTTT. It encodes CASSKARQAPEAFF. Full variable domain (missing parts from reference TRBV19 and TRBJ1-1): DGGITQSPKYLFRKEGQNVTLSCEQNLNHDAMYWYRQDPGQGLRLIYYSQIVNDFQKGDIAEGYSVSREKKESFPLTVTSAQKNPTAFYLCASSKARQAPEAFFGQGTRLTVV.

The CDR3 sequence is CASSPRLAGGGETQYF. The CDR3 bases are TGTGCCAGCAGCCCTAGACTAGCGGGGGGCGGGGAGACCCAGTACTTC. The rearrangement links TRBV4-2 to TRBJ2-5; the match to TRBD2 covers 13 bases. Per the germline V gene, CDR1 is LGHNA and CDR2 is YNFKEQ. The J segment lost 5 bases and the V segment lost 4 bases, leaving 7 bases of the junction unmatched. This CDR3 region has 16 residues.

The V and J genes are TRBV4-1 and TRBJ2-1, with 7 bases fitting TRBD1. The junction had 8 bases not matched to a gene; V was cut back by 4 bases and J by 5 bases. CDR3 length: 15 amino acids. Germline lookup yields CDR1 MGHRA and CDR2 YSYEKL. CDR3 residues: CASSRPGTEHNEQFF. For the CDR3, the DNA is TGCGCCAGCAGCCGCCCCGGGACAGAACACAATGAGCAGTTCTTC.

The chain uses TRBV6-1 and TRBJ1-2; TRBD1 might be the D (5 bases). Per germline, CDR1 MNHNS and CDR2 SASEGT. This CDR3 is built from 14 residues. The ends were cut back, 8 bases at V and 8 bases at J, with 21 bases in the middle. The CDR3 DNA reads TGTGCCAGCGGAGACAAGCCCAGGGTGGACGGCTACACCTTC. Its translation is CASGDKPRVDGYTF.

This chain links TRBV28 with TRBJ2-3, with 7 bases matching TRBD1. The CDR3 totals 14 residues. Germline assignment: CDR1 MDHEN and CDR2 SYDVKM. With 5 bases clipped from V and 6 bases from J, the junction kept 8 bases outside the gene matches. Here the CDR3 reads CASSRISGGDTQYF. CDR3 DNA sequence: TGTGCCAGCAGTAGGATATCAGGGGGTGATACGCAGTATTTT.

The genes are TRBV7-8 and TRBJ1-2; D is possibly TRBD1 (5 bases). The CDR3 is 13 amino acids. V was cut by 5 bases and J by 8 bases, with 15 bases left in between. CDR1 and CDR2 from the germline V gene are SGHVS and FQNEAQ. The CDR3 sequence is CASSRDLQEGYTF. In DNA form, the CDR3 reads TGTGCCAGCAGCCGGGACCTCCAGGAGGGCTACACCTTC. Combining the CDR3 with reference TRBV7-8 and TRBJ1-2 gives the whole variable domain GAGVSQSPRYKVAKRGQDVALRCDPISGHVSLFWYQQALGQGPEFLTYFQNEAQLDKSGLPSDRFFAERPEGSVSTLKIQRTQQEDSAVYLCASSRDLQEGYTFGSGTRLTVV.

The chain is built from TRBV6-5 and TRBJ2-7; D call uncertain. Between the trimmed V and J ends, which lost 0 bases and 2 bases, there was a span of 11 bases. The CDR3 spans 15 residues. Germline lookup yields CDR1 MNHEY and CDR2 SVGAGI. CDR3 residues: CASSYSGGPAYEQYF. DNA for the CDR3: TGTGCCAGCAGTTACTCTGGCGGACCTGCCTACGAGCAGTACTTC.

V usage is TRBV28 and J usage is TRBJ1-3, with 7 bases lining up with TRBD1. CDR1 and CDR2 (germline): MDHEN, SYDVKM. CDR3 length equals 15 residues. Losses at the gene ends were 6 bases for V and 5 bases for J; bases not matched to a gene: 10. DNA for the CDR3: TGTGCCAGCAGCATTCCATCGGGACAGAGAAACACCATATATTTT. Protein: CASSIPSGQRNTIYF.

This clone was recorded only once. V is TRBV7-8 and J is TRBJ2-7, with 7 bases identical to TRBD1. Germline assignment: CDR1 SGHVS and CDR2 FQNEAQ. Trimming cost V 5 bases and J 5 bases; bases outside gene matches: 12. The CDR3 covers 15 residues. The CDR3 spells CASSPSDRPINEQYF. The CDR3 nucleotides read TGTGCCAGCAGCCCCTCGGACAGGCCGATTAACGAGCAGTACTTC. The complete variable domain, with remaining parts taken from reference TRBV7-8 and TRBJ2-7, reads GAGVSQSPRYKVAKRGQDVALRCDPISGHVSLFWYQQALGQGPEFLTYFQNEAQLDKSGLPSDRFFAERPEGSVSTLKIQRTQQEDSAVYLCASSPSDRPINEQYFGPGTRLTVT.

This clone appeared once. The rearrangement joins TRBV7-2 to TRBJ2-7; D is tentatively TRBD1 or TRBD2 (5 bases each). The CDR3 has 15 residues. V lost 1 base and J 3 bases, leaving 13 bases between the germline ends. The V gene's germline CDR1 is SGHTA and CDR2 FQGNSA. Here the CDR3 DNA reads TGTGCCAGCAGCTTAGAAGGGACCCCCTACTACGAGCAGTACTTC. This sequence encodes CASSLEGTPYYEQYF.

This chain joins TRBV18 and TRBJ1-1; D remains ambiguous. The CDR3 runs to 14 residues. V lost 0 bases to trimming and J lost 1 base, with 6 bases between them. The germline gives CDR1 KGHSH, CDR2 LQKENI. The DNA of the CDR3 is TGTGCCAGCTCACCACCGTATGCGAACACTGAAGCTTTCTTT. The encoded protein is CASSPPYANTEAFF.

The CDR3 reads CASSSPGASETYEQYF. Here the CDR3 DNA reads TGTGCCAGCAGCAGTCCCGGGGCTAGCGAGACCTACGAGCAGTACTTC. This chain links TRBV27 with TRBJ2-7, with D possibly TRBD2 on 6 matching bases. V lost 6 bases and J lost 2, with 20 bases in between. The CDR3 spans 16 residues. Germline CDR1 MNHEY, CDR2 SMNVEV (reference sequence).

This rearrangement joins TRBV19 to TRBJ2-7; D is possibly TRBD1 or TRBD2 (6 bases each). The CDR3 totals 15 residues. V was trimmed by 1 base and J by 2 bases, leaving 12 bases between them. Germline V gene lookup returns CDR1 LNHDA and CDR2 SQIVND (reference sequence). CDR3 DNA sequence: TGTGCCAGTAGTATAGTTAGGGGGAGGACCTACGAGCAGTACTTC. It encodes CASSIVRGRTYEQYF. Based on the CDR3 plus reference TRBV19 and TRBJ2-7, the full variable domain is DGGITQSPKYLFRKEGQNVTLSCEQNLNHDAMYWYRQDPGQGLRLIYYSQIVNDFQKGDIAEGYSVSREKKESFPLTVTSAQKNPTAFYLCASSIVRGRTYEQYFGPGTRLTVT.

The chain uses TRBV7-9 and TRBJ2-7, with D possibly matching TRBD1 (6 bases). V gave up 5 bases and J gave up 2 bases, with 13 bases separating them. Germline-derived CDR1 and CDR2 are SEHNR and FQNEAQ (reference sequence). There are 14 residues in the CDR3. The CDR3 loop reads CASSPQKGAYEQYF. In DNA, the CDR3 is TGTGCCAGCAGCCCCCAAAAGGGGGCCTACGAGCAGTACTTC.

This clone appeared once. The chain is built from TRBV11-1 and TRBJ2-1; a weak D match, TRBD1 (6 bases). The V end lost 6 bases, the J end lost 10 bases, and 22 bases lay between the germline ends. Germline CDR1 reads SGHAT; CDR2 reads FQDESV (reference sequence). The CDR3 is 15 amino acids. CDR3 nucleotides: TGTGCCAGCAGGACAACCGACAGGTCTTGGGGCGAGCAGTTCTTC. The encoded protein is CASRTTDRSWGEQFF.

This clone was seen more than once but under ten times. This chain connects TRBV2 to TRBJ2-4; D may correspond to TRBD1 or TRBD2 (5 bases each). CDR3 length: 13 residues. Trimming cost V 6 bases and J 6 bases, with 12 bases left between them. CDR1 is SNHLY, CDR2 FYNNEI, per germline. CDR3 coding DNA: TGTGCCAGCAGACGGGACGCGGGAAACATTCAGTACTTC. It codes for CASRRDAGNIQYF.

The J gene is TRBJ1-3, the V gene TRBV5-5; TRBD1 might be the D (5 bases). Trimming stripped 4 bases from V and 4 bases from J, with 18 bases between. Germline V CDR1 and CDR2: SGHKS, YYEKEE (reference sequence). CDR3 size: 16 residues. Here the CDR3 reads CASSISTVFTGNTIYF. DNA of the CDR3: TGTGCCAGCAGCATCTCGACAGTTTTTACCGGAAACACCATATATTTT.

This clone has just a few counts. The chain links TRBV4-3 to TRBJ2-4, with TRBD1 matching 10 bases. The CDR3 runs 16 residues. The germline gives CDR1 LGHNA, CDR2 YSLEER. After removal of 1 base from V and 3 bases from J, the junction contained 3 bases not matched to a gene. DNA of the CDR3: TGCGCCAGCAGCCAAGGACAGGGGGCTCTCAAAAACATTCAGTACTTC. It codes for CASSQGQGALKNIQYF.

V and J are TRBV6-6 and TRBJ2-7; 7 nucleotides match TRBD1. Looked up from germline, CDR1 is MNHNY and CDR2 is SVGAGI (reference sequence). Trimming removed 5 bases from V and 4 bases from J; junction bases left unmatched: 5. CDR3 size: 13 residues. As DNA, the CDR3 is TGTGCCAGCAGTAGGGACAGTGGGTACGAGCAGTACTTC. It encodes CASSRDSGYEQYF.

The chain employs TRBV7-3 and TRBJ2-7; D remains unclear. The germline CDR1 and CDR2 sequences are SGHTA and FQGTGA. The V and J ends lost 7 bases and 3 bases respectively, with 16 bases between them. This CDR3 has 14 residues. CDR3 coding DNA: TGTGCCAGCAACGGTGTAGGGCAGCTCTACGAGCAGTACTTC. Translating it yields CASNGVGQLYEQYF.